What follows are 25 T cell receptor beta chains derived from one specimen sequenced in a study of Tregs in tolerant kidney transplant recipients (dated by TCRdb to about 2019). Library preparation employed the immunoSEQ multiplex PCR assay. Drawn from immuneACCESS, this table holds only the in-frame rearrangements with V and J called that TCRdb kept. Clones are partly lost; checked studies trace under half to an unresolved V gene and leave the rest unexplained. The sample table shows 40,000 to 50,000 clones, and approximately 89% are seen once. Around 16% of the sample goes to the ten largest clones. Related donors were used in the transplants with nonmyeloablative bone marrow transplantation, and mixed chimerism was transient in the human trials. Sample: CD8+ T cells from blood (PBMCs), taken 12 months after the transplant. These receptors were collected from a human patient who received a combined kidney and bone marrow transplant. Some T cells may be donor cells from the graft after a transplant.

This chain links TRBV4-3 with TRBJ2-7; the D gene is possibly TRBD1 (6 bases). This CDR3 region has 16 residues. Trimming took off 0 bases at V and 0 bases at J, with 12 bases between the two ends. The germline gives CDR1 LGHNA, CDR2 YSLEER. The CDR3 protein is CASSQDWGHYSYEQYF. The DNA for the CDR3 is TGCGCCAGCAGCCAAGATTGGGGACACTACTCCTACGAGCAGTACTTC.

The CDR3 DNA is TGTGCCAGCAGCTTATATATGTCCCTGACAGGGGACACTGAAGCTTTCTTT. This codes for CASSLYMSLTGDTEAFF. The chain joins TRBV11-2 to TRBJ1-1; 8 bases are shared with TRBD1. Germline lookup yields CDR1 SGHAT and CDR2 FQNNGV. The CDR3 covers 17 residues. V lost 2 bases and J lost 3; bases outside the gene matches: 11.

The CDR3 spells CASSKWGEQETQYF. CDR3 nucleotides: TGTGCCAGTAGTAAATGGGGGGAGCAAGAGACCCAGTACTTC. V is TRBV19 and J is TRBJ2-5, with D perhaps TRBD2 (6 bases). V was clipped by 4 bases and J by 2 bases, with 11 bases between them. This CDR3 has 14 amino acids. CDR1 is LNHDA and CDR2 is SQIVND in the germline V gene (reference sequence).

The DNA of the CDR3 is TGTGCCAGCAGTGACCCCACCGGGACAGCTAACACCGGGGAGCTGTTTTTT. Protein sequence: CASSDPTGTANTGELFF. V is TRBV6-1 and J is TRBJ2-2; 7 bases match TRBD1. Germline V gene sequence: CDR1 MNHNS, CDR2 SASEGT. This CDR3 has 17 residues. The trim removed 3 bases at V and 2 bases at J, leaving 9 bases unmatched.

The chain combines TRBV13 with TRBJ1-1; no definite D call. Germline assignment: CDR1 PRHDT and CDR2 FYEKMQ (reference sequence). Trimming removed 4 bases from V and 11 bases from J, with 17 bases in between. The CDR3 consists of 13 residues. CDR3 protein: CASSSGGEVGAFF. For the CDR3, the DNA is TGTGCCAGCAGCTCAGGCGGGGAGGTCGGGGCTTTCTTT.

This chain uses TRBV7-9 with TRBJ2-7; no reliable D call. Germline V gene data show CDR1 as SEHNR and CDR2 as FQNEAQ (reference sequence). The CDR3 runs 13 residues. Trimming cost V 5 bases and J 2 bases, with 10 bases left between them. As DNA, the CDR3 is TGTGCCAGCAGCACCTCAGAAGCCTACGAGCAGTACTTC. It encodes CASSTSEAYEQYF.

The chain uses TRBV4-2 and TRBJ2-7; 9 nucleotides align to TRBD1. V lost 1 base, J lost 3 bases, and 4 bases stayed unmatched. Per the germline V gene, CDR1 is LGHNA and CDR2 is YNFKEQ. This CDR3 contains 15 residues. The CDR3 nucleotides are TGTGCCAGCAGCCAAGCCGGGACAGGGAACTACGAGCAGTACTTC. Its translation is CASSQAGTGNYEQYF.

The chain links TRBV14 to TRBJ2-7; TRBD2 is a possible D gene (6 bases). The length of the CDR3 is 13 residues. Trimming cost V 5 bases and J 0 bases, with 8 bases left between them. Germline CDR1 SGHDN, CDR2 FVKESK. CDR3 amino acids: CASSSDYSYEQYF. The CDR3 DNA reads as TGTGCCAGCAGCTCGGACTACTCCTACGAGCAGTACTTC.

The chain couples TRBV27 to TRBJ1-2; D may be TRBD1 (6 bases). V was clipped by 6 bases and J by 5 bases, with 16 bases between them. This CDR3 contains 14 residues. CDR1 MNHEY and CDR2 SMNVEV come from the germline V gene (reference sequence). The CDR3 loop is CASSLTGRGYGYTF. The CDR3 DNA follows: TGTGCCAGCAGCCTTACAGGGCGAGGGTATGGCTACACCTTC.

The CDR3 here is CASDLGSGGPRDTQYF. The CDR3 nucleotides read TGTGCCAGCGATTTAGGTAGCGGGGGCCCTAGGGATACGCAGTATTTT. The rearrangement joins TRBV2 to TRBJ2-3; TRBD2 matches at 9 bases. CDR3 length: 16 amino acids. The J segment lost 6 bases and the V segment lost 8 bases, leaving 15 bases of the junction unmatched. Looked up from germline, CDR1 is SNHLY and CDR2 is FYNNEI.

The rearrangement joins TRBV4-1 to TRBJ2-2; D unclear. Germline V gives CDR1 MGHRA, CDR2 YSYEKL. V lost 4 bases to trimming and J lost 6 bases, with 12 bases between them. This CDR3 is built from 14 residues. CDR3: CASSPTLLSGELFF. The CDR3 nucleotides read TGCGCCAGCAGCCCGACTTTGTTATCCGGGGAGCTGTTTTTT.

The chain uses TRBV27 and TRBJ1-1, with 9 nucleotides matching TRBD1. Trimming cost V 2 bases and J 8 bases; bases outside gene matches: 3. Germline CDR1 is MNHEY and CDR2 is SMNVEV (reference sequence). The CDR3 loop spans 13 amino acids. The CDR3 is CASSLGQGIEAFF. CDR3 coding DNA: TGTGCCAGCAGTTTAGGACAGGGGATAGAAGCTTTCTTT.

This sequence joins TRBV18 and TRBJ2-2, with D uncertain. This CDR3 is built from 13 residues. V was trimmed by 6 bases and J by 4 bases, leaving 9 bases between them. The germline CDR1 and CDR2 sequences are KGHSH and LQKENI. The CDR3 nucleotides are TGTGCCAGCTCCCGGTCCTCCACCGGGGAGCTGTTTTTT. Its protein product is CASSRSSTGELFF.

This clone was picked up one time. The chain links TRBV5-1 to TRBJ2-1; possibly TRBD2 for D (6 bases). Trimming left V 3 bases short and J 3 bases short, with 13 bases between. CDR1 and CDR2 (germline): SGHRS, YFSETQ. The CDR3 contains 15 residues. Here the CDR3 reads CASSWGADYYNEQFF. The CDR3 DNA sequence: TGCGCCAGCAGCTGGGGAGCGGACTACTACAATGAGCAGTTCTTC.

This chain uses TRBV5-3 with TRBJ2-1, with 13 positions matching TRBD2. TRBV5-3 is flagged as an ORF with uncertain function. Germline trimming cut 2 bases from V and 7 bases from J; bases unmatched to any gene: 12. The CDR3 is 18 residues long. This chain's CDR3 is CARSLWGLAGIVRNEQFF. DNA of the CDR3: TGTGCCAGAAGCTTATGGGGACTAGCGGGAATCGTCCGGAATGAGCAGTTCTTC.

Worth noting for this clone: The sample carries other DNA sequences with the same CDR3. The chain has TRBV7-9 and TRBJ1-6, with TRBD1 as a possible D gene (5 bases). The V end lost 2 bases, the J end lost 5 bases, and 10 bases lay between the germline ends. From germline, CDR1 is SEHNR and CDR2 FQNEAQ (reference sequence). The CDR3 has 15 amino acids. CDR3 loop: CASSLPGVDNSPLHF. The CDR3 DNA reads TGTGCCAGCAGCTTACCGGGGGTCGATAATTCACCCCTCCACTTT.

The V gene is TRBV2, the J gene TRBJ1-5, with D possibly TRBD1 on 5 matching bases. V lost 1 base and J 7 bases, leaving 11 bases between the germline ends. The CDR3 is made up of 14 amino acids. Germline assignment: CDR1 SNHLY and CDR2 FYNNEI. The DNA of the CDR3 is TGTGCCAGCAGTGAAGGTCAGGGTAACCAGCCCCAGCATTTT. Its translation is CASSEGQGNQPQHF.

The chain links TRBV2 to TRBJ2-1; D remains ambiguous. The V gene's germline CDR1 is SNHLY and CDR2 FYNNEI. The CDR3 sequence is 12 residues long. Trimming took 7 bases from V and 1 from J, leaving 5 bases between them. Written as DNA, the CDR3 is TGTGCCAGCACCGGGTCCTACAATGAGCAGTTCTTC. This encodes CASTGSYNEQFF.

The table lists this clone with a count of one. The V call is TRBV6-4, the J call TRBJ1-1, with D unclear. The CDR3 covers 13 residues. The V end lost 6 bases, the J end lost 3 bases, and 11 bases lay between the germline ends. CDR1 and CDR2 from the germline V gene are MRHNA and SNTAGT. Here the CDR3 reads CASRNGEYTEAFF. The CDR3 nucleotides read TGTGCCAGCAGGAACGGGGAATACACTGAAGCTTTCTTT.

This clone appeared a few times. This chain uses TRBV14 with TRBJ2-2, with 9 bases fitting TRBD1. Unmatched junction bases numbered 12, after V lost 0 bases and J lost 4 bases. CDR1 is SGHDN, CDR2 FVKESK, per germline. The CDR3 extends over 19 amino acids. The CDR3 is CASSQEEHRGPRGTGELFF. The CDR3 nucleotides are TGTGCCAGCAGCCAAGAAGAGCACAGGGGGCCAAGGGGCACCGGGGAGCTGTTTTTT.

In DNA form, the CDR3 reads TGTGCCAGCAGCGTAGGAGAGTCATACTATAATTCACCCCTCCACTTT. Residues: CASSVGESYYNSPLHF. This sequence joins TRBV9 and TRBJ1-6; D is unresolved. V was trimmed by 0 bases and J by 3 bases, leaving 10 bases between them. The CDR3 contains 16 residues. Germline V gene data show CDR1 as SGDLS and CDR2 as YYNGEE.

This chain joins TRBV9 and TRBJ1-1; no clear D gene. V was pared by 4 bases and J by 5 bases, with 9 bases between. Germline V gene sequence: CDR1 SGDLS, CDR2 YYNGEE. The CDR3 has 12 amino acids. This CDR3 reads CASSRGGTEAFF. The DNA of the CDR3 is TGTGCCAGCAGCCGCGGCGGAACTGAAGCTTTCTTT.

The J gene is TRBJ2-2, the V gene TRBV5-4; 7 bases match TRBD1. V dropped 4 bases and J dropped 6; count of bases not matched to a gene: 3. The CDR3 is made up of 13 amino acids. Germline lookup yields CDR1 SGHNT and CDR2 YYREEE (reference sequence). In nucleotides, the CDR3 is TGTGCCAGCAGCCAACAGGGGTCCGGGGAGCTGTTTTTT. The encoded protein is CASSQQGSGELFF.

The V and J genes are TRBV4-3 and TRBJ2-5; 8 bases fit TRBD1. Germline values: CDR1 LGHNA, CDR2 YSLEER. V trimming: 1 base; J trimming: 1 base; junction bases outside the gene matches: 2. The CDR3 is made up of 15 amino acids. The CDR3 loop reads CASSQVTGGQETQYF. CDR3 DNA sequence: TGCGCCAGCAGCCAAGTAACAGGGGGCCAAGAGACCCAGTACTTC.

The V and J genes are TRBV7-9 and TRBJ2-1; tentative D call: TRBD2 (5 bases). This CDR3 spans 15 amino acids. The V and J ends lost 5 bases and 0 bases respectively, with 11 bases between them. Germline CDR1 and CDR2: SEHNR and FQNEAQ (reference sequence). In DNA, the CDR3 is TGTGCCAGCAGCCCCCTAGAGGGCTCCTACAATGAGCAGTTCTTC. This translates into CASSPLEGSYNEQFF.